The T cell receptor (beta chain) described here comes from a study of cytomegalovirus exposure and HLA in healthy donors. About the research overall: Unique TCRs numbering about 85 million, obtained from HLA-typed donors, made up an early data release.

Both 60 Vbeta primers and 13 Jbeta primers went into the PCR. Generated by immunoSEQ multiplex PCR, the TCRdb table keeps only in-frame clones and is missing some. The sample lists about 130,000 clones; roughly 88% were seen once. Germline V gene data show CDR1 as SGHRS and CDR2 as YFSETQ. Trimming removed 0 bases from V and 7 bases from J, with 11 bases in between. This CDR3 is built from 15 residues. Whole-study findings and limits: Owing to their indistinguishability, certain V segments, notably TRBV6-2 and TRBV6-3, were excluded. The CMV antigen specificity of three CMV-associated chains was confirmed through in vitro analysis. TCR association rates varied by HLA locus in a later analysis, with DRB1 highest and HLA-C lowest.

Points on this clone: Antigen specificity is unknown.

The source of this sequence is a man aged 50 or older in good health and CMV-seronegative. Sequencing was performed on PBMCs. The V and J genes are TRBV5-1 and TRBJ1-6; possible D gene TRBD1, 6 bases. The CDR3 reads CASSLESQGNSPLHF. CDR3 in DNA: TGCGCCAGCAGCTTGGAGTCGCAGGGGAATTCACCCCTCCACTTT.